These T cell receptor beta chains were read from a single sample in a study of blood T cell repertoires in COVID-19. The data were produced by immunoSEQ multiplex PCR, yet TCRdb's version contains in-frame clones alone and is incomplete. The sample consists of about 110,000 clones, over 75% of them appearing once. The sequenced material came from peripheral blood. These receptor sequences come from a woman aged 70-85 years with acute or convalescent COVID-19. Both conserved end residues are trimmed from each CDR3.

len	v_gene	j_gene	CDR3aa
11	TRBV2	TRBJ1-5	ASSIQEFQPQH
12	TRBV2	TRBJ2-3	ASQREGRADTQY
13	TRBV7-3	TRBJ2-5	ASSLGGQGGETQY
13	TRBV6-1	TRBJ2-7	ASSEVRQGAGEQY
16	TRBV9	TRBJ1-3	ASSPAGASWLSGNTIY
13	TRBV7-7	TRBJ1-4	ASSLGRASGEKLF
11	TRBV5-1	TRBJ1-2	ASSLGQGRGYT
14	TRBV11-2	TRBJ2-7	ASSPPFLTRSGEQY
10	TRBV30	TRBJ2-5	AWSGTEETQY
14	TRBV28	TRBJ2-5	ASSPLGQGFQETQY
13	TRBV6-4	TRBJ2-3	ASSDGGGATDTQY
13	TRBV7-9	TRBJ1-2	ASSPLREGLGGYT
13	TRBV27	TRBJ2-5	ASRGLAGGEETQY
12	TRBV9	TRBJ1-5	ASSVRDTSRPQH
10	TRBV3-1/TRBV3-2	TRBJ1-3	ASSPQTDTIY
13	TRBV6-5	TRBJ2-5	ASSYPRDRVMAQY
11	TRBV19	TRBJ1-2	ASSISGFYGYT
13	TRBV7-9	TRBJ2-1	ASSLVASGENEQF
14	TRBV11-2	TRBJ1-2	ASSLGGDRTGRGYT
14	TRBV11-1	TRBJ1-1	ASSSGQTITFNEAF
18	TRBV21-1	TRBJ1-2	ASSKESRDRGRLANYGYT
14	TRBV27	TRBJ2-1	ASGYAPGVTYNEQF
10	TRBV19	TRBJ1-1	ASTLPEGGAF
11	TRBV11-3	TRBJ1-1	ASSQGQVAEAF
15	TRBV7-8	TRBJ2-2	ASSRGEVQGRSGELF
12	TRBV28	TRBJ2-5	ASSRGGGRETQY
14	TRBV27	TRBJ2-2	ASSLFGTTNTGELF
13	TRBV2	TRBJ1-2	ASTRGFHRGSGYT
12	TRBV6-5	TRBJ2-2	ASSYSVDTGELF
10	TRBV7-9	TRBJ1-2	ASSSLLWGYT
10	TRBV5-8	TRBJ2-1	ASSVFAGEQF
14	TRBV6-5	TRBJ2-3	ASSYSASGRPDTQY
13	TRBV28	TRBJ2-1	ASSPTGLAKNEQF
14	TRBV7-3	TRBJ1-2	ASSPGQGVSTDGYT
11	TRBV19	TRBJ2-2	ASSISGTGELF
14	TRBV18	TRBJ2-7	ASSLNGGAGAYEQY
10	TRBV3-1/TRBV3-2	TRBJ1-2	ASSQEEDNST
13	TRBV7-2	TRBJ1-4	ASSSPQGAREKLF
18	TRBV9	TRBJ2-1	ASSAPFQRVVGQGNNEQF
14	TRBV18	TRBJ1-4	ASSPRWGWEGEKLF
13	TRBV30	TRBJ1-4	AWTPPMGGREKLF
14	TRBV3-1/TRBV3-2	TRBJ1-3	ASSHRGRGSGNTIY
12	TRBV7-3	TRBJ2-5	ASSRTGGPETQY
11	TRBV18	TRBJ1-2	ASSPDNNYGYT
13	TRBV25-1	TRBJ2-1	ASSEGTSAYNEQF
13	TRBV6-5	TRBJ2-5	ASRIGTGGWETQY
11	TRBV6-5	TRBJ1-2	ASSSGVNYGYT
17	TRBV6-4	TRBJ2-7	ASSDPSILDRGSSYEQY
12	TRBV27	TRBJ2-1	ASSFERTSVEQF
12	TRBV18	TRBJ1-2	ASSPDRDSYGYT
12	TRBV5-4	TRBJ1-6	ASSTGTANSPLH
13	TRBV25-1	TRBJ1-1	ASSESGTGRTEAF
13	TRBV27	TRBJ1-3	ASRLRGGPGNTIY
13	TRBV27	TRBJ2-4	ASSPQAGESNIQY
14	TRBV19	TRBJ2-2	ARANPGQGATGELF
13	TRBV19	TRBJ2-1	ASRTAGGSYNEQF
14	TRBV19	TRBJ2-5	ASSIGGLAGQETQY
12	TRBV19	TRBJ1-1	ASSPPMRNTEAF
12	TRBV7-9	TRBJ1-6	ASTGQGHNSPLH
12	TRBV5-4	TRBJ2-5	ASSFNGRQETQY